The clone carrying this TCR beta chain was counted a few times. The data were obtained in a study of blood T cells in healthy people across ages. For the second PCR, which ran for roughly 6 to 12 cycles, a sample-barcoded 5' primer and a J-beta primer mix were used. Per-sample output comprised a minimum of 3 million paired-end reads containing CDR3. TCRdb redid the calling of the 5' RACE reads with MiXCR, one entry per CDR3 protein. The repertoire holds around 870,000 distinct CDR3 sequences, with around 30% as singletons. Total RNA extracted from each sample amounted to at least 6 micrograms. The sample consisted of blood. The sequence was collected from a woman aged 80 or older in good health.

Here the CDR3 reads CASSLGTGVGYGYTF. Here the CDR3 DNA reads TGTGCCAGCAGCTTAGGGACAGGGGTGGGGTATGGCTACACCTTC. The chain is built from TRBV5-8 and TRBJ1-2, with 10 nucleotides matching TRBD1. Trimming took 2 bases from V and 5 from J; bases not matched to a gene: 6. Germline loops: CDR1 SGHTS, CDR2 YDEGEE. The CDR3 runs to 15 residues. Variable domain in full (rest from reference TRBV5-8 and TRBJ1-2): EAGVTQSPTHLIKTRGQQATLRCSPISGHTSVYWYQQALGLGLQFLLWYDEGEERNRGNFPPRFSGRQFPNYSSELNVNALELEDSALYLCASSLGTGVGYGYTFGSGTRLTVV.